These T cell receptor beta chains were read from a single sample in a study of cytomegalovirus exposure and HLA in healthy donors. Data came from immunoSEQ multiplex PCR; TCRdb stores just in-frame clones and leaves some out. The table includes approximately 110,000 clones, roughly 74% detected once. Sequenced: PBMCs. Source of these receptors: a woman aged 45-65 years in good health and CMV-seropositive. Each CDR3 is given with its conserved first and last residue. D genes are given only for firm matches. A row's size may be missing; if present it is once, few, many or a size class.

j_call	v_call	clone_size	d_call	cdr3_nt	cdr3_aa
TRBJ2-2	TRBV5-1	-	-	TGCGCCAGCAGCTTGGCCCAGGTCACCGGGGAGCTGTTTTTT	CASSLAQVTGELFF
TRBJ1-4	TRBV5-1	-	TRBD1	TGCGCCAGCAGCTTATTTTTCCAGGGGGGTAGCGATGAAAAACTGTTTTTT	CASSLFFQGGSDEKLFF
TRBJ2-7	TRBV10-3	few	TRBD2	TGTGCCATTTCTAGCGGGGGGCGGTACGAGCAGTACTTC	CAISSGGRYEQYF
TRBJ2-7	TRBV5-1	many	TRBD1	TGCGCCAGCAGCTTGGCCCCTGGGACAGCCTTCTCCTACGAGCAGTACTTC	CASSLAPGTAFSYEQYF
TRBJ2-7	TRBV6-1	-	TRBD1	TGTGCCAGCAGCCGTCGAGGACAGGGTAGAGGCGAGCAGTACTTC	CASSRRGQGRGEQYF
TRBJ2-7	TRBV28	-	TRBD1	TGTGCCAGCAGTGTTGGGGGGACAGGGGGCTCCTACGAGCAGTACTTC	CASSVGGTGGSYEQYF
TRBJ2-5	TRBV15	-	TRBD2	TGTGCCACCAGCAGACCACTTGGCGGGGGGGCCGGGGAGACCCAGTACTTC	CATSRPLGGGAGETQYF
TRBJ1-2	TRBV28	-	-	TGTGCCAGCAGTTTATACTACCTCGGACAGTCGGAAACCTTC	CASSLYYLGQSETF
TRBJ1-6	TRBV6-5	few	-	TGTGCCAGCAGTTCACCAGGAGGGACCGGCTCACCCCTCCACTTT	CASSSPGGTGSPLHF
TRBJ1-5	TRBV28	-	-	TGTGCCAGCAGCTTGAGGGTTTATAGCAATCAGCCCCAGCATTTT	CASSLRVYSNQPQHF
TRBJ2-2	TRBV6-1	-	TRBD2	TGTGCCAGCAGTGAGCGGGGGGGCACCGGGGAGCTGTTTTTT	CASSERGGTGELFF
TRBJ1-1	TRBV9	few	-	TGTGCCAGCAGCTCCTCAGGGACTGAAGCTTTCTTT	CASSSSGTEAFF
TRBJ1-5	TRBV5-1	-	-	TGCGCCAGCAGCTTGGCCCTCGGGAGCAATCAGCCCCAGCATTTT	CASSLALGSNQPQHF
TRBJ2-1	TRBV5-1	once	TRBD2	TGCGCCAGCAGCTTGGTATCCAGCGGGGCTAATGAGCAGTTCTTC	CASSLVSSGANEQFF
TRBJ2-1	TRBV25-1	-	TRBD2	TGTGCCAGCAGTGACTTTAGCGGGGGGGCTTACAATGAGCAGTTCTTC	CASSDFSGGAYNEQFF
TRBJ2-3	TRBV4-2	-	TRBD2	TGTGCCAGCAGCCAAGCGGGGGGAAGCACAGATACGCAGTATTTT	CASSQAGGSTDTQYF
TRBJ2-3	TRBV5-6	few	TRBD2	TGTGCCAGCAGCCCTGGACTAGCGGGGTGGGATACGCAGTATTTT	CASSPGLAGWDTQYF
TRBJ2-1	TRBV10-3	-	-	TGCGCCTCGGGTGCGGTGCTCTACAATGAGCAGTTCTTC	CASGAVLYNEQFF
TRBJ1-1	TRBV20-1	-	-	TGCAGTGCGGGCAGTGAAGCTTTCTTT	CSAGSEAFF
TRBJ1-5	TRBV7-2	-	TRBD1	TGTGCCAGCAGCTACGGAGGGGGCAGGCAGCCCCAGCATTTT	CASSYGGGRQPQHF
TRBJ2-7	TRBV6-6	-	-	TGTGCCAGCAGTTGGGCCTTCGAGGGCGAGCAGTACTTC	CASSWAFEGEQYF
TRBJ2-7	TRBV20-1	once	-	TGCAGTGCTGTAGAGGGCTACGAGCAGTACTTC	CSAVEGYEQYF
TRBJ2-7	TRBV7-9	-	-	TGTGCCAGCAGAAAGGACAGCAACGAGCAGTACTTC	CASRKDSNEQYF
TRBJ1-5	TRBV4-3	-	-	TGCGCCAGCAGCCACGTGGCAGGGAGCAATCAGCCCCAGCATTTT	CASSHVAGSNQPQHF
TRBJ2-7	TRBV7-9	-	-	TGTGCCAGCAGCTTAGCCGAAAGCCGCTACGAGCAGTACTTC	CASSLAESRYEQYF
TRBJ2-2	TRBV7-8	few	TRBD1	TGTGCCAGCAACGGACAGGGTTTCGAGAGGAACACCGGGGAGCTGTTTTTT	CASNGQGFERNTGELFF
TRBJ1-2	TRBV18	-	TRBD1	TGTGCCAGCTCACCCTCGACAGGGGAAAACTATGGCTACACCTTC	CASSPSTGENYGYTF
TRBJ1-4	TRBV7-9	few	-	TGTGCCAGCAGCTTAGGAGTCGTTACAACTAATGAAAAACTGTTTTTT	CASSLGVVTTNEKLFF
TRBJ1-5	TRBV6-1	once	-	TGTGCCAGCAGTGAAGCTATAGCTGGCAATCAGCCCCAGCATTTT	CASSEAIAGNQPQHF
TRBJ2-1	TRBV5-5	-	-	TGTGCCAGCAGCTTGTCACAGCAGAGCTCCTACAATGAGCAGTTCTTC	CASSLSQQSSYNEQFF
TRBJ1-2	TRBV6-1	once	TRBD1	TGTGCCAGCAGATACCCGGGACAGCTTAACTATGGCTACACCTTC	CASRYPGQLNYGYTF
TRBJ1-2	TRBV9	-	-	TGTGCCAGCAGCGAAACGGCCGGGATGAACTATGGCTACACCTTC	CASSETAGMNYGYTF
TRBJ1-5	TRBV7-2	-	-	TGTGCCAGCAGCCCTATAAAAAACGGGCAGCCCCAGCATTTT	CASSPIKNGQPQHF
TRBJ1-5	TRBV7-9	once	TRBD1	TGTGCCAGCAGCTCCGGGACAGCGAATCAGCCCCAGCATTTT	CASSSGTANQPQHF
TRBJ1-2	TRBV6-5	-	-	TGTGCCAGCAGTTACTCGCTCGGGGGTGGGTATGGCTACACCTTC	CASSYSLGGGYGYTF
TRBJ1-2	TRBV5-1	-	-	TGCGCCAGCAGCCGGACGGACACAAGCTATGGCTACACCTTC	CASSRTDTSYGYTF
TRBJ2-7	TRBV25-1	few	TRBD1	TGTGCCAGCAGTGTGACAGGGGGAGACGAGCAGTACTTC	CASSVTGGDEQYF
TRBJ2-7	TRBV21-1	once	-	TGTGCCAGAGCTTACGAGCAGTACTTC	CARAYEQYF
TRBJ2-1	TRBV4-2	few	TRBD1	TGTGCCAGCAGCCGACGATCGGCGCCCGGGACAGGGGTATCCAATGAGCAGTTCTTC	CASSRRSAPGTGVSNEQFF
TRBJ1-4	TRBV27	once	-	TGTGCCAGCAGTTTATACCCAACGGGAAACGTGGAAAAACTGTTTTTT	CASSLYPTGNVEKLFF
TRBJ1-2	TRBV2	few	-	TGTGCCAGCAGTGACCGGACACTTAACTATGGCTACACCTTC	CASSDRTLNYGYTF
TRBJ2-1	TRBV5-1	-	-	TGCGCCAGCAGCTGGACGTCTAGCACTTCCTACAATGAGCAGTTCTTC	CASSWTSSTSYNEQFF
TRBJ2-7	TRBV5-4	-	-	TGTGCCAGCAGCTTAGGCGGTACCTACGAGCAGTACTTC	CASSLGGTYEQYF
TRBJ1-4	TRBV5-1	-	TRBD1	TGCGCCAGCAGCCTAGGGACAGAGGCGTACGAAAAACTGTTTTTT	CASSLGTEAYEKLFF
TRBJ2-1	TRBV4-2	-	TRBD1	TGTGCCAGCAGCCCTACCGGGACAGGGGGCGGTGAGCAGTTCTTC	CASSPTGTGGGEQFF
TRBJ1-5	TRBV28	-	-	TGTGCCAGCAGTTTCTTTCTTATTCAGCCCCAGCATTTT	CASSFFLIQPQHF
TRBJ2-5	TRBV6-5	-	-	TGTGCCAGCAGCCCCTCTTTCGGGGCCCAGTACTTC	CASSPSFGAQYF
TRBJ2-3	TRBV4-3	-	-	TGCGCCAGCAGCCAAGCCGGCGGCGGGGTAGAAGATACGCAGTATTTT	CASSQAGGGVEDTQYF
TRBJ2-5	TRBV7-8	few	-	TGTGCCAGTCACGGAGAGACCCAGTACTTC	CASHGETQYF
TRBJ2-3	TRBV4-1	-	TRBD2	TGCGCCAGCAGGGACGGACTAGCGGGGGGTGGAGATACGCAGTATTTT	CASRDGLAGGGDTQYF
TRBJ1-1	TRBV5-1	-	-	TGCGCCAGCAGCTTTTCGGGGAACACTGAAGCTTTCTTT	CASSFSGNTEAFF
TRBJ1-4	TRBV10-3	few	TRBD1	TGTGCCATTAGCCGACAGGGGGATGAAAAACTGTTTTTT	CAISRQGDEKLFF
TRBJ1-3	TRBV28	few	-	TGTGCCAGCAGTCCGCACTCGACAGGAGATAACACCATATATTTT	CASSPHSTGDNTIYF